One and the same sample provided the 7 T cell receptor beta chains below, sequenced in a study of T-cell memory formation after mild COVID-19. MiXCR, applied by TCRdb to the 5' RACE reads, yields one record per CDR3 protein. The data show around 100,000 distinct CDR3 sequences, more than 9.5% seen once. Source material: PBMCs or a T cell subset sorted from them (not recorded which). The source is a man aged 18 to 29 who had mild COVID-19 (a few samples of this study predate the infection). Cell type and time point are not known.

This clonotype was counted only a few times. The V and J genes are TRBV18 and TRBJ2-7; unclear D gene. The V end was cut by 3 bases, the J end by 1 base, with 7 bases between. The CDR3 runs to 13 residues. CDR1 and CDR2 (germline): KGHSH, LQKENI. The chain's CDR3 is CASSPPTSYEQYF. CDR3 coding DNA: TGTGCCAGCTCACCCCCAACGTCCTACGAGCAGTACTTC.

This chain links TRBV27 with TRBJ2-7; no clear D. The CDR3 is 15 residues long. CDR1 and CDR2 from the germline V gene are MNHEY and SMNVEV (reference sequence). Trimming stripped 4 bases from V and 5 bases from J, with 18 bases between. CDR3 protein: CASSSTSGLGNEQYF. The DNA for the CDR3 is TGTGCCAGCAGTTCAACCTCCGGCTTAGGGAACGAGCAGTACTTC.

The chain recombines TRBV11-1 with TRBJ2-1; a weak D match, TRBD2 (5 bases). This CDR3 is built from 14 residues. CDR1 and CDR2 from the germline V gene are SGHAT and FQDESV (reference sequence). V lost 1 base, J lost 7 bases, and 11 bases lay in between. CDR3 sequence: CASSLGPSGNEQFF. The CDR3 bases are TGTGCCAGCAGCTTAGGACCCTCGGGGAATGAGCAGTTCTTC.

The chain combines TRBV23-1 with TRBJ2-7; 7 nucleotides align to TRBD2. TRBV23-1 belongs to the ORF category, with a function that is uncertain. V shed 3 bases, J shed 3 bases, and the junction held 5 bases outside the gene matches. This CDR3 spans 14 amino acids. Written as DNA, the CDR3 is TGCGCCAGCAGTCAGTGCGGGGGTTACTACGAGCAGTACGTC. Encoded protein: CASSQCGGYYEQYV.

In this sample, this clonotype turned up a few times. This chain uses TRBV18 with TRBJ2-5; 14 bases match TRBD2. Germline V gives CDR1 KGHSH, CDR2 LQKENI. This CDR3 comprises 17 residues. The J segment lost 1 base and the V segment lost 3 bases, leaving 4 bases of the junction unmatched. The CDR3, as DNA: TGTGCCAGCTCACCGGGGACTAGCGGGGGCCTCCAAGAGACCCAGTACTTC. As protein: CASSPGTSGGLQETQYF.

The chain is built from TRBV29-1 and TRBJ2-3; a possible D gene is TRBD2 (6 bases). From germline, CDR1 is SQVTM and CDR2 ANQGSEA. This CDR3 has 14 residues. Trimming stripped 4 bases from V and 0 bases from J, with 11 bases between. CDR3 in amino acids: CSVGRDLSTDTQYF. For the CDR3, the DNA is TGCAGCGTTGGAAGGGACTTAAGCACAGATACGCAGTATTTT.

The chain is built from TRBV6-5 and TRBJ2-7; D is possibly TRBD1 (6 bases). There are 16 residues in the CDR3. V lost 0 bases and J 3 bases, leaving 15 bases between the germline ends. Germline CDR1 reads MNHEY; CDR2 reads SVGAGI. CDR3 sequence: CASSYSIAGAIYEQYF. The CDR3 DNA reads as TGTGCCAGCAGTTACTCGATTGCAGGGGCGATCTACGAGCAGTACTTC.